A single TCR beta chain is shown here with its context. At one boundary the junction diverges from the germline segment, which might be a read error. TCRdb's table, derived via immunoSEQ multiplex PCR, lists solely in-frame clones and lacks some. The table lists some 60,000 clones, 92% of them singletons. Germline V gene lookup returns CDR1 SGHTA and CDR2 FQGNSA. The CDR3 loop spans 14 amino acids. The record originates from a study of T cell changes during pregnancy in multiple sclerosis. This chain links TRBV7-2 with TRBJ2-7, with 12 positions matching TRBD2. Material: peripheral blood, obtained in the third trimester of pregnancy. The TCR originated in a female donor in good health, enrolled as a control in a pregnancy study. As DNA, the CDR3 is TGTGCCAGCAGCTTAGATCCTAGCGGGAGGGCCCATAGCTTC. Translating it yields CASSLDPSGRAHSF.